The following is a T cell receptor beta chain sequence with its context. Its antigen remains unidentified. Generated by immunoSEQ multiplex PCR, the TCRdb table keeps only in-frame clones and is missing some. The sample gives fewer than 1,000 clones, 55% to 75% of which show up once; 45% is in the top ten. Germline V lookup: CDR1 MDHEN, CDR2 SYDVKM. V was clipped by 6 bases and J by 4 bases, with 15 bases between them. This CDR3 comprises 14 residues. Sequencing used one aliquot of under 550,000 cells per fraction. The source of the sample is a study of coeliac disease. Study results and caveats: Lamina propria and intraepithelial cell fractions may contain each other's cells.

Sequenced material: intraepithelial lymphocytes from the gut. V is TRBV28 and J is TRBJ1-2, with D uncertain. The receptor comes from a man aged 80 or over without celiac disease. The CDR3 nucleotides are TGTGCCAGCAGGCATCCGGCACTACCCTATGGCTACACCTTC. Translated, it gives CASRHPALPYGYTF.